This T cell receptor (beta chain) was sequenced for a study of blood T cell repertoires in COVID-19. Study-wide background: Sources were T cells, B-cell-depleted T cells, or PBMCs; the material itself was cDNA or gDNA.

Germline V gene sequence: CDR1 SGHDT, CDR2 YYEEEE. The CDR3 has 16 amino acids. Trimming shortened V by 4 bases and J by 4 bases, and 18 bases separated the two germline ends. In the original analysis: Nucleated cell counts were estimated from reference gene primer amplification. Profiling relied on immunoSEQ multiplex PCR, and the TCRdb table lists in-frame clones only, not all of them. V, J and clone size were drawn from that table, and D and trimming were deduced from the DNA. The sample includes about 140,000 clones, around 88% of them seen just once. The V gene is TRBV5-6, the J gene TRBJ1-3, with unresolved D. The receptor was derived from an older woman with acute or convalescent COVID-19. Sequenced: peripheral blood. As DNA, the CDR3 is TGTGCCAGCAGCCCACACCTCAGCGGGGTCGGAAACACCATATATTTT. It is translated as CASSPHLSGVGNTIYF.